This T cell receptor beta chain was obtained from a study of blood T cell repertoires in COVID-19. Overall study: From the United States, Italy and Spain came samples of acute and convalescent COVID-19. PBMCs, B-cell-depleted T cells, or T cells were the source of the cDNA or gDNA that made up the material.

Seattle's enrolled individuals joined amid active infection and were then monitored longitudinally. The germline CDR1 and CDR2 sequences are SEHNR and FQNEAQ (reference sequence). Trimming cost V 5 bases and J 8 bases, with 14 bases left between them. The CDR3 sequence is 13 residues long. Using immunoSEQ multiplex PCR, the repertoire was profiled, and TCRdb retains in-frame clones only, with some absent. The sample records roughly 200,000 clones, 82% being singletons. The receptor comes from a woman older than 75 with COVID-19, enrolled during active disease. Specimen: peripheral blood. V usage is TRBV7-9 and J usage is TRBJ2-3; D gene unclear. The CDR3 here is CASSPRQLGTQYF. CDR3 nucleotide sequence: TGTGCCAGCAGCCCCCGACAACTCGGTACGCAGTATTTT.